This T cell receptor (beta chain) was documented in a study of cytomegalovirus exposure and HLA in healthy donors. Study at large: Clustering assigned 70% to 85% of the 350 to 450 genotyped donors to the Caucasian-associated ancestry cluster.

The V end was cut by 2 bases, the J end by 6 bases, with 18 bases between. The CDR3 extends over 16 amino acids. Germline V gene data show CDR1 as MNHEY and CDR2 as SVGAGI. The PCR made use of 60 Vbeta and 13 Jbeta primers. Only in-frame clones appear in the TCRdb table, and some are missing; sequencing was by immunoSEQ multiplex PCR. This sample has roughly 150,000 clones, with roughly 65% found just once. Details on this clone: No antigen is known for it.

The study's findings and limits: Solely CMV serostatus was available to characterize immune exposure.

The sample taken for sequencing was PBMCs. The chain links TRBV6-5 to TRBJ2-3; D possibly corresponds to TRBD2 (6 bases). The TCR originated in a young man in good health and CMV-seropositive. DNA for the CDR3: TGTGCCAGCAGTTACCGGGAGACTAGGGTTGCTGATACGCAGTATTTT. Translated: CASSYRETRVADTQYF.